These 16 T cell receptor beta chains share one sample of origin, sequenced in a study of cytomegalovirus exposure and HLA in healthy donors. PCR amplification relied on 60 Vbeta primers (plus 13 Jbeta primers). Clones were sequenced by immunoSEQ multiplex PCR, and TCRdb holds only the in-frame ones, with some missing. The table includes 200,000 to 250,000 clones, 65% to 75% detected once. Sequencing was done on a sample of PBMCs. These receptors were obtained from a woman aged 30 to 39 in good health and CMV-seronegative.

This clone appeared once. The V and J genes are TRBV7-3 and TRBJ2-3, with 7 nucleotides matching TRBD2. Germline CDR1 SGHTA, CDR2 FQGTGA. The CDR3 length is 15 residues. Trimming cost V 5 bases and J 2 bases; bases outside gene matches: 7. The CDR3 region is CASSPAGLVTDTQYF. For the CDR3, the DNA is TGTGCCAGCAGCCCCGCCGGACTAGTCACAGATACGCAGTATTTT.

The chain combines TRBV7-9 with TRBJ2-7; a weak D match, TRBD2 (5 bases). V lost 5 bases and J lost 1, with 12 bases in between. This CDR3 has 14 residues. The V gene's germline CDR1 is SEHNR and CDR2 FQNEAQ (reference sequence). The chain's CDR3 is CASSPLTRSYEQYF. CDR3 coding DNA: TGTGCCAGCAGCCCACTAACTAGATCCTACGAGCAGTACTTC.

This clone was counted once. The V call is TRBV19, the J call TRBJ2-1; 10 bases are a match to TRBD2. Trimming at V came to 5 bases and at J to 5 bases, leaving 6 bases not matched to a gene. The CDR3 runs 15 residues. Germline-derived CDR1 and CDR2 are LNHDA and SQIVND (reference sequence). The CDR3 loop is CASSSWLAGDNEQFF. In DNA, the CDR3 is TGTGCCAGTAGTTCGTGGCTAGCGGGGGACAATGAGCAGTTCTTC.

This clone has more than one count but fewer than ten. V and J are TRBV7-8 and TRBJ2-1; 7 positions match TRBD2. The germline V gene encodes CDR1 SGHVS and CDR2 FQNEAQ. The length of the CDR3 is 13 residues. With 4 bases clipped from V and 8 bases from J, the junction kept 5 bases outside the gene matches. The CDR3 loop is CASSWGLIYEQFF. The CDR3 nucleotides read TGTGCCAGCAGCTGGGGACTAATCTATGAGCAGTTCTTC. The full variable domain, its missing parts supplied by reference TRBV7-8 and TRBJ2-1, is GAGVSQSPRYKVAKRGQDVALRCDPISGHVSLFWYQQALGQGPEFLTYFQNEAQLDKSGLPSDRFFAERPEGSVSTLKIQRTQQEDSAVYLCASSWGLIYEQFFGPGTRLTVL.

Only one count was recorded for this clone. The genes are TRBV4-1 and TRBJ1-5; the D gene is possibly TRBD1 (5 bases). The length of the CDR3 is 15 residues. With 0 bases removed from V and 7 bases from J, the gap between germline ends came to 13 bases. The germline V gene encodes CDR1 MGHRA and CDR2 YSYEKL. The CDR3 protein is CASSQDGEGSQPQHF. In DNA, the CDR3 is TGCGCCAGCAGCCAAGATGGGGAGGGGTCGCAGCCCCAGCATTTT.

Only a few counts were recorded for this clone. The chain joins TRBV7-8 to TRBJ1-3; 8 nucleotides agree with TRBD1. Trimming removed 3 bases from V and 4 bases from J; junction bases left unmatched: 8. The CDR3 contains 16 residues. CDR1 and CDR2 from the germline V gene are SGHVS and FQNEAQ. CDR3 nucleotide sequence: TGTGCCAGCAGCTTTCTCCCGACAGGGGCAGGAAACACCATATATTTT. Translated: CASSFLPTGAGNTIYF.

V gene TRBV11-2 combines with J gene TRBJ2-1; tentatively, D is TRBD2 (6 bases). The CDR3 loop spans 17 amino acids. CDR1 and CDR2 (germline): SGHAT, FQNNGV. V was clipped by 2 bases and J by 6 bases, with 20 bases between them. CDR3 DNA: TGTGCCAGCAGCTTACGCCGCCTAGCGACGGGGATCAATGAGCAGTTCTTC. Its translation: CASSLRRLATGINEQFF.

In this sample, this clone turned up a few times. V is TRBV27 and J is TRBJ1-1; tentatively, D is TRBD1 (5 bases). This CDR3 spans 14 amino acids. Germline V gene data show CDR1 as MNHEY and CDR2 as SMNVEV (reference sequence). V was cut by 5 bases and J by 1 base, with 11 bases left in between. The CDR3 here is CASSAGHWNTEAFF. The CDR3 DNA follows: TGTGCCAGCAGTGCCGGACACTGGAACACTGAAGCTTTCTTT.

The J gene is TRBJ1-1, the V gene TRBV6-5; no reliable D call. V dropped 8 bases and J dropped 2 bases, with 12 bases sitting between them. This CDR3 comprises 13 residues. CDR1 and CDR2 (germline): MNHEY, SVGAGI. The CDR3 loop reads CASVPRLNTEAFF. In DNA form, the CDR3 reads TGTGCCAGCGTCCCCAGACTTAACACTGAAGCTTTCTTT.

The chain recombines TRBV7-8 with TRBJ2-1; 8 nucleotides align to TRBD2. Losses at the gene ends were 4 bases for V and 7 bases for J; bases not matched to a gene: 18. The CDR3 length is 18 residues. From germline, CDR1 is SGHVS and CDR2 FQNEAQ. This CDR3 reads CASSSRPGLEVGSNEQFF. The CDR3 region has the DNA TGTGCCAGCAGCTCGCGTCCGGGACTAGAGGTTGGATCTAATGAGCAGTTCTTC.

This chain uses TRBV9 with TRBJ2-3; D is unclear. Germline V gene lookup returns CDR1 SGDLS and CDR2 YYNGEE. The CDR3 length is 13 residues. Trimming cost V 4 bases and J 3 bases, with 9 bases left between them. DNA for the CDR3: TGTGCCAGCAGCTCATCAGGAACAGATACGCAGTATTTT. It specifies CASSSSGTDTQYF.

As regards this clone: The junction differs from germline at one of its ends, possibly a read error. The rearrangement joins TRBV5-1 to TRBJ2-3; 13 positions match TRBD2. CDR3 length: 17 residues. Per germline, CDR1 SGHRS and CDR2 YFSETQ. CDR3 region: CVSSLVGGLAGTDTQYF. CDR3 nucleotide sequence: TGCGTCAGCAGCTTGGTGGGGGGACTAGCGGGGACAGATACGCAGTATTTT. Full variable domain (remainder filled in from reference TRBV5-1 and TRBJ2-3): KAGVTQTPRYLIKTRGQQVTLSCSPISGHRSVSWYQQTPGQGLQFLFEYFSETQRNKGNFPGRFSGRQFSNSRSEMNVSTLELGDSALYLCVSSLVGGLAGTDTQYFGPGTRLTVL.

V gene TRBV29-1 combines with J gene TRBJ2-5; no clear D. The ends were cut back, 4 bases at V and 1 base at J, with 10 bases in the middle. The CDR3 length is 13 residues. Germline assignment: CDR1 SQVTM and CDR2 ANQGSEA. The CDR3 nucleotides read TGCAGCGTTGGAACAGTCAGCCAAGAGACCCAGTACTTC. Translating it yields CSVGTVSQETQYF.

Turning to this clone: In this CDR3 the conserved last residue, phenylalanine or tryptophan, is missing, so a read error is likely. This chain uses TRBV6-6 with TRBJ1-3; D is unclear. The V end was cut by 5 bases, the J end by 1 base, with 6 bases between. CDR1 MNHNY and CDR2 SVGAGI come from the germline V gene (reference sequence). The CDR3 has 13 amino acids. The CDR3 loop is CASSPASGNTIYS. The CDR3, as DNA: TGTGCCAGCAGTCCAGCGTCTGGAAACACCATATATTCT.

On this clone itself: At one boundary the junction diverges from the germline segment, which might be a read error. The gene calls are TRBV5-4 and TRBJ1-1; D is ambiguous. Germline V lookup: CDR1 SGHNT, CDR2 YYREEE (reference sequence). The CDR3 is 13 residues long. The CDR3 protein is CASSPLVNTEAFF. The CDR3 DNA reads as TGCGCCAGCAGCCCACTGGTGAACACTGAAGCTTTCTTT.

The table lists this clone with a few counts. The V call is TRBV7-2, the J call TRBJ1-1; D is ambiguous. Germline-derived CDR1 and CDR2 are SGHTA and FQGNSA. The CDR3 loop spans 12 amino acids. V was clipped by 2 bases and J by 10 bases, with 11 bases between them. The CDR3 loop reads CASSLRETLAFF. The CDR3 DNA reads as TGTGCCAGCAGCTTAAGGGAGACACTAGCTTTCTTT.